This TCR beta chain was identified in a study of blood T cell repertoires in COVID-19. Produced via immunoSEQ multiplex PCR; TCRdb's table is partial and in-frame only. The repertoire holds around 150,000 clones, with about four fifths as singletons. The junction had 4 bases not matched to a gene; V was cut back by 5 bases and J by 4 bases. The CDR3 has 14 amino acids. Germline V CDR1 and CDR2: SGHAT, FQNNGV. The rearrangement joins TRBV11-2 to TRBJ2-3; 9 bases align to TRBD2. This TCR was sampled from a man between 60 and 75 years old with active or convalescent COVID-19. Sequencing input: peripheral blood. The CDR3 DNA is TGTGCCAGCAGCCCTGGCGGGGGGGCAGATACGCAGTATTTT. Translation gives CASSPGGGADTQYF.